Below, one T cell receptor beta chain is given with its context. Its antigen is still unknown. The CDR3 sequence is 14 residues long. V was shortened by 4 bases and J by 3 bases, with 9 bases between the two germline ends. Germline assignment: CDR1 SGHTA and CDR2 FQGTGA. These data are taken from a study of vaccination and CD4 T cells after COVID-19. Sequenced with the Oncomine TCR Beta short-read assay was DNA taken from cultured CD4+ T cells. Using its own MiXCR run on the PCR reads, TCRdb lists one record per CDR3 protein. Of some 17,000 distinct CDR3 sequences in the sample, 60% to 75% were seen once. The treatment denotes: roughly 10-day PBMC culture with coronavirus spike peptide pools or control peptides (ViraFEST assay).

The sequence was collected from a human donor who had recovered from COVID-19. The J gene is TRBJ2-2, the V gene TRBV7-3; a possible D gene is TRBD1 (6 bases). The specimen was CD4+ T cells from blood, cultured in vitro. The chain's CDR3 is CASSSQGDTGELFF. In DNA, the CDR3 is TGTGCCAGCAGCTCACAGGGAGACACCGGGGAGCTGTTTTTT.